Listed here are 19 T cell receptor beta chains from one sample, sequenced in a study of post-analysis software for immune sequencing data. Whole-study results and caveats: The study found TRBV5-6, TRBV5-1 and TRBV20-1 among 5 or 6 TRBV segments more frequent in patients than controls.

Their target antigens are unknown. The TCR beta cDNA libraries carried unique molecular identifiers. TCRdb fed the PCR reads into MiXCR, producing one record per CDR3 protein. The repertoire holds about 540,000 distinct CDR3 sequences, around 36% seen once, with approximately 6% in the top ten. Sequencing was carried out using blood. The source of these receptors is a girl aged 2-17 years with multiple sclerosis.

The chain links TRBV18 to TRBJ2-5; the match to TRBD2 covers 11 bases. Losses at the gene ends were 3 bases for V and 4 bases for J; bases not matched to a gene: 7. The germline CDR1 and CDR2 sequences are KGHSH and LQKENI. This CDR3 has 16 residues. The CDR3, as DNA: TGTGCCAGCTCACCCTTAGCGGGGGGGCGGCGAGAGACCCAGTACTTC. Translated, it gives CASSPLAGGRRETQYF. Together with reference TRBV18 and TRBJ2-5, the CDR3 gives the full variable domain: NAGVMQNPRHLVRRRGQEARLRCSPMKGHSHVYWYRQLPEEGLKFMVYLQKENIIDESGMPKERFSAEFPKEGPSILRIQQVVRGDSAAYFCASSPLAGGRRETQYFGPGTRLLVL.

This clonotype was found many times. The rearrangement uses TRBV28 and TRBJ1-2; the match to TRBD1 covers 7 bases. The V gene end was trimmed by 3 bases and the J gene end by 8 bases; junction bases not matched to a gene: 6. The CDR3 spans 13 residues. CDR1 is MDHEN and CDR2 is SYDVKM in the germline V gene. Here the CDR3 reads CASSLTGWGGYTF. The DNA for the CDR3 is TGTGCCAGCAGTTTGACAGGGTGGGGCGGCTACACCTTC.

The V gene is TRBV20-1, the J gene TRBJ2-1, with 9 positions matching TRBD1. Germline V gives CDR1 DFQATT, CDR2 SNEGSKA (reference sequence). The ends lost 4 bases at V and 8 bases at J; junction bases unmatched: 6. The length of the CDR3 is 13 residues. CDR3 coding DNA: TGCAGTGCTAAAGACAGGGGGGGCGATGAGCAGTTCTTC. Encoded protein: CSAKDRGGDEQFF.

The chain recombines TRBV3-1 with TRBJ1-2, with D perhaps TRBD1 (5 bases). CDR3 length equals 14 residues. The V end lost 0 bases, the J end lost 8 bases, and 13 bases lay between the germline ends. Germline values: CDR1 LGHDT, CDR2 YNNKEL (reference sequence). The CDR3 reads CASSQDRAGNGYTF. The CDR3 DNA reads TGTGCCAGCAGCCAAGATCGGGCAGGGAACGGCTACACCTTC. The full variable domain, in which reference TRBV3-1 and TRBJ1-2 provide the parts outside the CDR3, is DTAVSQTPKYLVTQMGNDKSIKCEQNLGHDTMYWYKQDSKKFLKIMFSYNNKELIINETVPNRFSPKSPDKAHLNLHINSLELGDSAVYFCASSQDRAGNGYTFGSGTRLTVV.

The rearrangement joins TRBV27 to TRBJ2-3; D is possibly TRBD1 or TRBD2 (5 bases each). CDR1 is MNHEY, CDR2 SMNVEV, per germline (reference sequence). The V end lost 2 bases, the J end lost 3 bases, and 15 bases lay between the germline ends. The CDR3 runs 16 residues. CDR3 residues: CASSLQPFGATDTQYF. The DNA of the CDR3 is TGTGCCAGCAGTTTACAACCCTTCGGGGCAACAGATACGCAGTATTTT.

This clonotype turned up a few times. V and J are TRBV20-1 and TRBJ2-1; maybe TRBD2 (6 bases). V was pared by 3 bases and J by 14 bases, with 14 bases between. Germline-derived CDR1 and CDR2 are DFQATT and SNEGSKA (reference sequence). CDR3 size: 11 residues. The CDR3, as DNA: TGCAGTGCTAGTTTATATCCGGGGGAGTTCTTC. This sequence encodes CSASLYPGEFF.

Only a few counts were recorded for this clonotype. The genes are TRBV5-1 and TRBJ1-2; TRBD1 matches at 9 bases. Germline V gives CDR1 SGHRS, CDR2 YFSETQ. Germline trimming cut 3 bases from V and 0 bases from J; bases unmatched to any gene: 6. This CDR3 region has 16 residues. The CDR3 reads CASSSGTGISNYGYTF. The CDR3 bases are TGCGCCAGCAGCTCTGGGACAGGGATTTCTAACTATGGCTACACCTTC.

V gene TRBV5-1 combines with J gene TRBJ1-1; a weak D match, TRBD1 (5 bases). Germline CDR1 and CDR2: SGHRS and YFSETQ. The CDR3 loop spans 15 amino acids. V lost 4 bases, J lost 3 bases, and 16 bases lay in between. The CDR3 is CASSGSGTADTEAFF. CDR3 DNA: TGCGCCAGCAGCGGTTCCGGGACGGCGGACACTGAAGCTTTCTTT.

The chain joins TRBV6-6 to TRBJ1-1; 8 positions match TRBD1. Germline CDR1 reads MNHNY; CDR2 reads SVGAGI (reference sequence). V shed 4 bases and J 1 base; nucleotides not matched to a gene: 11. The CDR3 is made up of 17 amino acids. CDR3 nucleotide sequence: TGTGCCAGCAGTTCAGCCCGGACAGGGACGAAGAACACTGAAGCTTTCTTT. Translating it yields CASSSARTGTKNTEAFF.

The genes are TRBV3-1 and TRBJ2-3; no firm D call. Germline V gives CDR1 LGHDT, CDR2 YNNKEL (reference sequence). This CDR3 contains 16 residues. Deletions cut 0 bases from V and 0 bases from J, with 10 bases between. The CDR3 reads CASSQDLPFSTDTQYF. CDR3 DNA: TGTGCCAGCAGCCAAGATCTTCCATTTAGCACAGATACGCAGTATTTT.

This clonotype was counted only a few times. The chain employs TRBV3-1 and TRBJ2-5; possible D gene TRBD1, 5 bases. The CDR3 runs 13 residues. With 1 base removed from V and 10 bases from J, the gap between germline ends came to 13 bases. Germline V gives CDR1 LGHDT, CDR2 YNNKEL (reference sequence). CDR3 amino acids: CASSQALDRYQYF. In DNA, the CDR3 is TGTGCCAGCAGCCAAGCTCTTGACAGATACCAGTACTTC.

A few counts support this clonotype. The chain combines TRBV5-6 with TRBJ2-7; no clear D. The DNA end is a closer match to TRBJ2-5, so the J assignment may be wrong. Per germline, CDR1 SGHDT and CDR2 YYEEEE. There are 14 residues in the CDR3. The CDR3 region has the DNA TGTGCCAGCAGCCAGGTGATCGGCGAAGAGACCCAGTACTTC. Its protein is CASSQVIGEETQYF.

This clonotype was detected only a few times. The chain couples TRBV5-1 to TRBJ2-3; 7 bases fit TRBD2. Germline assignment: CDR1 SGHRS and CDR2 YFSETQ. The junction had 13 bases not matched to a gene; V was cut back by 7 bases and J by 5 bases. The CDR3 has 15 residues. DNA of the CDR3: TGCGCCAGCTCTCTCCGGGGGGTCCGGGGAGATACGCAGTATTTT. It yields the protein CASSLRGVRGDTQYF.

This rearrangement joins TRBV9 to TRBJ1-1, with 8 bases identical to TRBD1. The CDR3 sequence is 13 residues long. Germline V gene lookup returns CDR1 SGDLS and CDR2 YYNGEE. Trimming removed 2 bases from V and 5 bases from J; junction bases left unmatched: 2. Written as DNA, the CDR3 is TGTGCCAGCAGCGTGACAGGGGAAACTGAAGCTTTCTTT. Translated: CASSVTGETEAFF.

In its sample, this clonotype was seen once. V and J are TRBV20-1 and TRBJ2-1, with 12 bases aligning to TRBD2. This CDR3 contains 13 residues. V gave up 6 bases and J gave up 8 bases; unmatched junction bases: 5. The germline V gene has CDR1 DFQATT and CDR2 SNEGSKA (reference sequence). CDR3 protein: CSAELAGGHEQFF. The CDR3 DNA sequence: TGCAGTGCGGAACTAGCGGGGGGCCATGAGCAGTTCTTC.

This clonotype occurred a few times. The V gene is TRBV20-1, the J gene TRBJ2-1; the D gene could be TRBD1 or TRBD2 (5 bases each). The CDR3 extends over 14 amino acids. Germline values: CDR1 DFQATT, CDR2 SNEGSKA (reference sequence). V dropped 5 bases and J dropped 0 bases, with 11 bases sitting between them. The CDR3 DNA sequence: TGCAGTGCTTGGGGACGGAGCTCCTACAATGAGCAGTTCTTC. Protein product: CSAWGRSSYNEQFF.

This chain connects TRBV3-1 to TRBJ1-2; a possible D gene is TRBD1 (5 bases). Germline CDR1 LGHDT, CDR2 YNNKEL (reference sequence). The CDR3 has 14 amino acids. V was trimmed by 4 bases and J by 3 bases, leaving 12 bases between them. In DNA, the CDR3 is TGTGCCAGCAGCCCCGCCAGGGAATACTATGGCTACACCTTC. It codes for CASSPAREYYGYTF.

This chain connects TRBV5-1 to TRBJ1-2; possibly TRBD1 for D (6 bases). The ends were cut back, 4 bases at V and 3 bases at J, with 10 bases in the middle. Germline CDR1 SGHRS, CDR2 YFSETQ. This CDR3 has 13 residues. CDR3 sequence reads: CASSKQGDYGYTF. Here the CDR3 DNA reads TGCGCCAGCAGCAAACAGGGCGACTATGGCTACACCTTC.

This clonotype was picked up a small number of times. This chain uses TRBV6-5 with TRBJ1-2; 7 bases line up with TRBD1. The germline V gene encodes CDR1 MNHEY and CDR2 SVGAGI. The CDR3 covers 14 residues. Trimming took 5 bases from V and 6 from J; bases not matched to a gene: 9. Written as DNA, the CDR3 is TGTGCCAGCAGTCGGAACAGGGGTCGTAATGGCTACACCTTC. It translates to CASSRNRGRNGYTF.